What follows are 9 T cell receptor beta chains derived from one specimen sequenced in a study of cytomegalovirus exposure and HLA in healthy donors. The primer mix had 60 Vbeta and 13 Jbeta primers. Method: immunoSEQ multiplex PCR; TCRdb's copy keeps in-frame clones and lacks some. Of about 150,000 clones listed, 65% to 80% are singletons. The sample taken for sequencing was PBMCs. The receptor source for this set is a man younger than 35 in good health and CMV-seronegative.

This clone was counted ten times or more. CDR3 protein: CASSEVGGGGETQYF. The CDR3 nucleotides read TGTGCCAGCAGTGAAGTCGGGGGGGGCGGGGAGACCCAGTACTTC. This sequence joins TRBV6-1 and TRBJ2-5, with 8 bases matching TRBD2. This CDR3 spans 15 amino acids. The trim removed 1 base at V and 5 bases at J, leaving 6 bases unmatched. In germline, CDR1 is MNHNS, CDR2 SASEGT.

This chain uses TRBV19 with TRBJ1-4; 9 bases map to TRBD1. V lost 8 bases, J lost 6 bases, and 4 bases stayed unmatched. The CDR3 extends over 13 amino acids. Germline loops: CDR1 LNHDA, CDR2 SQIVND (reference sequence). CDR3 residues: CASSTGGDEKLFF. The CDR3 nucleotides are TGTGCCAGTTCGACAGGGGGGGATGAAAAACTGTTTTTT.

The chain combines TRBV4-1 with TRBJ1-5; perhaps TRBD1 as D (6 bases). Germline V gene data show CDR1 as MGHRA and CDR2 as YSYEKL. The CDR3 length is 16 residues. The V and J ends lost 0 bases and 9 bases respectively, with 18 bases between them. The CDR3 loop is CASSQERRQAARPQHF. In DNA, the CDR3 is TGCGCCAGCAGCCAAGAGAGGAGACAGGCGGCCAGGCCCCAGCATTTT.

A remark on this clone: The germline gene is not matched at one end of the junction; a read error may be the cause. Distinct nucleotide sequences in the sample also encode this CDR3. The chain is built from TRBV5-1 and TRBJ2-5; unclear D gene. Germline V gene sequence: CDR1 SGHRS, CDR2 YFSETQ. The CDR3 has 15 amino acids. As DNA, the CDR3 is TGTGCCAGCAGCTTGGGTGGGCAGATACAAGAGACCCAGTACTTC. Its protein is CASSLGGQIQETQYF.

Concerning this clone itself: At one boundary the junction diverges from the germline segment, which might be a read error. The J gene is TRBJ2-7, the V gene TRBV7-8, with D possibly being TRBD1 (5 bases). CDR1 and CDR2 from the germline V gene are SGHVS and FQNEAQ. The length of the CDR3 is 11 residues. The CDR3 protein is CASRVTGPSHF. The CDR3 DNA reads as TGTGCCAGCAGGGTCACAGGTCCCTCGCACTTC.

The chain couples TRBV7-9 to TRBJ1-2; D gene ambiguous. CDR1 is SEHNR, CDR2 FQNEAQ, per germline (reference sequence). This CDR3 region has 14 residues. V gave up 0 bases and J gave up 5 bases, with 10 bases separating them. The CDR3 region is CASSLATSGYGYTF. The CDR3 DNA follows: TGTGCCAGCAGCTTAGCTACTAGCGGGTATGGCTACACCTTC.

The CDR3 DNA follows: TGTGCCAGCAGTTGGGACACCTATGGCTACACCTTC. Protein product: CASSWDTYGYTF. The chain combines TRBV28 with TRBJ1-2; perhaps TRBD1 as D (6 bases). With 4 bases removed from V and 4 bases from J, the gap between germline ends came to 7 bases. The CDR3 loop spans 12 amino acids. The germline V gene encodes CDR1 MDHEN and CDR2 SYDVKM.

This chain uses TRBV9 with TRBJ2-7; 7 bases match TRBD1. V was pared by 3 bases and J by 2 bases, with 5 bases of the junction left unmatched. CDR1 SGDLS and CDR2 YYNGEE come from the germline V gene. The CDR3 has 14 residues. The CDR3 region has the DNA TGTGCCAGCAGCGCTCAGGGGGTTCCCTACGAGCAGTACTTC. Its protein is CASSAQGVPYEQYF.

As DNA, the CDR3 is TGTGCCAGCAGTGAATATGGGCCAGGGGGTCGGAGAACTGAAGCTTTCTTT. Protein product: CASSEYGPGGRRTEAFF. The rearrangement links TRBV25-1 to TRBJ1-1; TRBD1 aligns across 7 bases. Germline CDR1 and CDR2: MGHDK and SYGVNS. This CDR3 spans 17 amino acids. V shed 0 bases and J 5 bases; nucleotides not matched to a gene: 12.